The 26 T cell receptor beta chains given below trace back to one sample, sequenced in a study of beta chain features in type 1 diabetes. Reverse transcription of all isolated RNA meant that expressed TCRB transcripts were sequenced. Generated by immunoSEQ multiplex PCR, the TCRdb table keeps only in-frame clones and is missing some. Among tens of thousands of clones listed, 25% to 35% were seen once. Sequencing used stem cell memory CD4+ T cells from blood. All receptors come from a young woman in good health.

The sample holds a few counts of this clone. The chain couples TRBV7-3 to TRBJ1-2; the D is unclear. The length of the CDR3 is 16 residues. V gave up 1 base and J gave up 5 bases, with 17 bases separating them. CDR1 is SGHTA, CDR2 FQGTGA, per germline. CDR3 region: CASSLNPRAGGYGYTF. In DNA, the CDR3 is TGTGCCAGCAGCTTAAACCCTCGGGCCGGAGGTTATGGCTACACCTTC.

This clone has only one observation. The chain is built from TRBV19 and TRBJ2-1, with 8 bases lining up with TRBD2. Germline V gene sequence: CDR1 LNHDA, CDR2 SQIVND (reference sequence). This CDR3 contains 13 residues. J was trimmed by 7 bases and V by 7 bases; bases with no gene match: 6. For the CDR3, the DNA is TGTGCCAGTATCGAAGCGGGGGAGAATGAGCAGTTCTTC. This codes for CASIEAGENEQFF.

This chain connects TRBV18 to TRBJ2-5; D is perhaps TRBD1 (5 bases). Trimming left V 2 bases short and J 1 base short, with 5 bases between. The CDR3 totals 13 residues. The V gene's germline CDR1 is KGHSH and CDR2 LQKENI. The CDR3 here is CASSPDSQETQYF. The CDR3, as DNA: TGTGCCAGCTCACCAGACAGCCAAGAGACCCAGTACTTC.

The chain carries TRBV6-1 and TRBJ1-5; D is undetermined. V lost 5 bases and J 5 bases, leaving 16 bases between the germline ends. This CDR3 region has 15 residues. The germline V gene encodes CDR1 MNHNS and CDR2 SASEGT. CDR3 nucleotide sequence: TGTGCCAGCAGTTTCGGCGGGGAAGGTTATCAGCCCCAGCATTTT. It yields the protein CASSFGGEGYQPQHF.

This CDR3 reads CAWSEAGGGSPLHF. The CDR3 bases are TGTGCCTGGAGTGAGGCAGGGGGTGGTTCACCCCTCCACTTT. The genes are TRBV30 and TRBJ1-6; 7 bases align to TRBD1. Unmatched junction bases numbered 6, after V lost 1 base and J lost 9 bases. This CDR3 comprises 14 residues. The germline CDR1 and CDR2 sequences are GTSNPN and SVGIG (reference sequence).

This clone was picked up a small number of times. The chain uses TRBV6-5 and TRBJ1-1; the D gene is possibly TRBD1 (6 bases). V shed 6 bases and J shed 3 bases, with 17 bases lying between them. This CDR3 contains 15 residues. Germline V gene data show CDR1 as MNHEY and CDR2 as SVGAGI. The chain's CDR3 is CASSRPRDKDTEAFF. The DNA for the CDR3 is TGTGCCAGCAGCCGACCCAGGGACAAGGACACTGAAGCTTTCTTT.

The gene calls are TRBV12-5 and TRBJ2-7, with 11 bases fitting TRBD1. The germline V gene has CDR1 LGHNT and CDR2 FRNRAP. The CDR3 totals 15 residues. With V trimmed by 5 bases and J by 5 bases, 8 bases remained unmatched. CDR3 DNA: TGTGCTAGTGGTAGCGGGCCGGGACAGGGGGACGAGCAGTACTTC. It is translated as CASGSGPGQGDEQYF.

This clone was observed a few times. The chain uses TRBV9 and TRBJ2-2, with D tentatively TRBD1 (7 bases). The CDR3 consists of 15 residues. V shed 2 bases and J shed 7 bases, with 15 bases lying between them. Germline CDR1 SGDLS, CDR2 YYNGEE. CDR3 sequence (DNA): TGTGCCAGCAGCGTTTCAGGGGGGCTGGTCGGGGAGCTGTTTTTT. It translates to CASSVSGGLVGELFF.

This clone was observed a handful of times. CDR3 protein: CASSPPSAGNEQFF. The CDR3, as DNA: TGTGCCAGCTCACCGCCAAGCGCTGGCAATGAGCAGTTCTTC. The chain combines TRBV18 with TRBJ2-1; no clear D gene. Germline loops: CDR1 KGHSH, CDR2 LQKENI. The CDR3 extends over 14 amino acids. With 3 bases removed from V and 6 bases from J, the gap between germline ends came to 12 bases.

This clone has a handful of counts. The J gene is TRBJ1-5, the V gene TRBV10-3; no firm D call. V lost 3 bases to trimming and J lost 1 base, with 10 bases between them. Per the germline V gene, CDR1 is ENHRY and CDR2 is SYGVKD. The CDR3 has 15 residues. CDR3 in DNA: TGTGCCATCAGTGAACGGGGTGGAAGCAATCAGCCCCAGCATTTT. Translation: CAISERGGSNQPQHF.

The chain has TRBV30 and TRBJ1-2, with D possibly matching TRBD1 (5 bases). Germline V gene data show CDR1 as GTSNPN and CDR2 as SVGIG (reference sequence). The CDR3 has 14 residues. V was pared by 4 bases and J by 3 bases, with 15 bases between. The CDR3 protein is CAWISEQVDYGYTF. For the CDR3, the DNA is TGTGCCTGGATTTCAGAACAGGTGGACTATGGCTACACCTTC.

J is TRBJ2-4 and V is TRBV5-1, with 7 bases that match TRBD1. The trim removed 0 bases at V and 5 bases at J, leaving 2 bases unmatched. The length of the CDR3 is 14 residues. Germline-derived CDR1 and CDR2 are SGHRS and YFSETQ. The DNA for the CDR3 is TGCGCCAGCAGCTTGGGGACAGGAGAAAACATTCAGTACTTC. Translated: CASSLGTGENIQYF. Using reference TRBV5-1 and TRBJ2-4 for the parts outside the CDR3, the full variable domain is KAGVTQTPRYLIKTRGQQVTLSCSPISGHRSVSWYQQTPGQGLQFLFEYFSETQRNKGNFPGRFSGRQFSNSRSEMNVSTLELGDSALYLCASSLGTGENIQYFGAGTRLSVL.

This sequence joins TRBV2 and TRBJ2-1, with D perhaps TRBD2 (7 bases). Germline loops: CDR1 SNHLY, CDR2 FYNNEI. The CDR3 is made up of 16 amino acids. With 7 bases removed from V and 5 bases from J, the gap between germline ends came to 21 bases. CDR3 amino acids: CASIDRGGGRDNEQFF. For the CDR3, the DNA is TGTGCCAGCATCGATCGCGGGGGCGGAAGGGACAATGAGCAGTTCTTC.

This clone came up a few times. The chain employs TRBV10-3 and TRBJ1-1; the D is unclear. The CDR3 runs to 13 residues. V lost 4 bases and J 1 base, leaving 7 bases between the germline ends. CDR1 is ENHRY, CDR2 SYGVKD, per germline. The chain's CDR3 is CAISAAGNTEAFF. The CDR3 coding sequence is TGTGCCATCAGTGCCGCAGGGAACACTGAAGCTTTCTTT.

The genes are TRBV27 and TRBJ1-2; unclear D gene. The germline V gene has CDR1 MNHEY and CDR2 SMNVEV (reference sequence). This CDR3 has 17 amino acids. The V gene lost 5 bases and the J gene lost 6 bases, with 25 bases spanning the gap. The CDR3 nucleotides read TGTGCCAGCAGTGCCAACCTAGAGATAGAGCGTCTGCATGGCTACACCTTC. It codes for CASSANLEIERLHGYTF.

This chain connects TRBV19 to TRBJ2-2; D unclear. Per the germline V gene, CDR1 is LNHDA and CDR2 is SQIVND (reference sequence). The CDR3 covers 14 residues. V lost 5 bases and J lost 1, with 8 bases in between. CDR3 DNA sequence: TGTGCCAGTAGTTCGCCAGTGAACACCGGGGAGCTGTTTTTT. Translation: CASSSPVNTGELFF.

The gene calls are TRBV5-1 and TRBJ1-6; no clear D gene. This CDR3 is 15 amino acids long. Per germline, CDR1 SGHRS and CDR2 YFSETQ. V was shortened by 3 bases and J by 5 bases, with 12 bases between the two germline ends. The CDR3: CASSSDRGNNSPLHF. The CDR3 DNA sequence: TGCGCCAGCAGCTCTGACCGGGGAAATAATTCACCCCTCCACTTT.

The V gene is TRBV18, the J gene TRBJ2-5; TRBD2 might be the D (6 bases). This CDR3 contains 13 residues. Germline CDR1 KGHSH, CDR2 LQKENI. V gave up 4 bases and J gave up 3 bases, with 9 bases separating them. The CDR3 nucleotides are TGTGCCAGCTCACTCGGGAGTGAAGAGACCCAGTACTTC. It yields the protein CASSLGSEETQYF.

The chain combines TRBV4-3 with TRBJ1-1; 7 bases agree with TRBD1. Germline CDR1 reads LGHNA; CDR2 reads YSLEER. With 5 bases clipped from V and 1 base from J, the junction kept 7 bases outside the gene matches. This CDR3 spans 15 amino acids. The DNA of the CDR3 is TGCGCCAGCAGCTCCGGGACAGCCCAGAACACTGAAGCTTTCTTT. This translates into CASSSGTAQNTEAFF.

This rearrangement joins TRBV6-5 to TRBJ2-1; D perhaps matches TRBD2 (6 bases). In germline, CDR1 is MNHEY, CDR2 SVGAGI. V was trimmed by 7 bases and J by 6 bases, leaving 16 bases between them. This CDR3 contains 14 residues. CDR3 loop: CASTQRLVSNEQFF. The CDR3 coding sequence is TGTGCCAGCACCCAAAGACTAGTAAGCAATGAGCAGTTCTTC.

V is TRBV5-4 and J is TRBJ1-1; D might be TRBD1 (6 bases). The V and J ends lost 4 bases and 0 bases respectively, with 16 bases between them. The CDR3 consists of 16 residues. Germline-derived CDR1 and CDR2 are SGHNT and YYREEE (reference sequence). CDR3 loop: CASSPGEGLMNTEAFF. CDR3 sequence (DNA): TGTGCCAGCAGCCCAGGGGAGGGTTTGATGAACACTGAAGCTTTCTTT.

This chain joins TRBV19 and TRBJ2-7, with 10 nucleotides matching TRBD2. The CDR3 has 15 amino acids. Germline CDR1 is LNHDA and CDR2 is SQIVND (reference sequence). The V segment lost 7 bases and the J segment 4 bases; nucleotides outside the gene matches: 10. CDR3 in amino acids: CASNPSGSVSYEQYF. CDR3 DNA sequence: TGTGCCAGTAACCCTAGCGGGAGTGTATCATACGAGCAGTACTTC. Full variable domain (rest looked up from reference TRBV19 and TRBJ2-7): DGGITQSPKYLFRKEGQNVTLSCEQNLNHDAMYWYRQDPGQGLRLIYYSQIVNDFQKGDIAEGYSVSREKKESFPLTVTSAQKNPTAFYLCASNPSGSVSYEQYFGPGTRLTVT.

There are a few counts of this clone. CDR3 coding DNA: TGTGCCAGTAGTATTATTAGCGGGAGTAGCTCCTACAATGAGCAGTTCTTC. It codes for CASSIISGSSSYNEQFF. The chain is built from TRBV19 and TRBJ2-1, with TRBD2 identical over 9 bases. CDR1 and CDR2 from the germline V gene are LNHDA and SQIVND (reference sequence). This CDR3 comprises 17 residues. J gave up 0 bases and V 3 bases, and 6 bases lay outside the gene matches. The whole variable domain, filled in from reference TRBV19 and TRBJ2-1, reads DGGITQSPKYLFRKEGQNVTLSCEQNLNHDAMYWYRQDPGQGLRLIYYSQIVNDFQKGDIAEGYSVSREKKESFPLTVTSAQKNPTAFYLCASSIISGSSSYNEQFFGPGTRLTVL.

J is TRBJ2-7 and V is TRBV2, with 7 bases matching TRBD1. Germline loops: CDR1 SNHLY, CDR2 FYNNEI. V dropped 4 bases and J dropped 3; count of bases not matched to a gene: 6. The CDR3 contains 14 residues. For the CDR3, the DNA is TGTGCCAGCAGTGTACAGGGGACGGACTACGAGCAGTACTTC. Its translation is CASSVQGTDYEQYF.

The rearrangement uses TRBV10-3 and TRBJ1-2; 7 nucleotides line up with TRBD1. Germline values: CDR1 ENHRY, CDR2 SYGVKD. CDR3 length: 12 residues. The junction had 2 bases not matched to a gene; V was cut back by 5 bases and J by 5 bases. As DNA, the CDR3 is TGTGCCATCAGTTCGGGACAGTATGGCTACACCTTC. Translating it yields CAISSGQYGYTF.

The CDR3 coding sequence is TGTGCCAGCAGGACGGGACTAGCGGGTAGCACAGATACGCAGTATTTT. It encodes CASRTGLAGSTDTQYF. J is TRBJ2-3 and V is TRBV7-2, with TRBD2 identical over 12 bases. This CDR3 is 16 amino acids long. The germline V gene has CDR1 SGHTA and CDR2 FQGNSA. With 6 bases clipped from V and 0 bases from J, the junction kept 4 bases outside the gene matches.